This T cell receptor beta chain was recovered during a study of T cells in Graves' hyperthyroidism and ophthalmopathy. Overall study context: Blood was drawn when the patient was first diagnosed and still untreated. Study outcomes and limitations: Most thyroid clonotypes with frequency above 0.001 were detected in blood.

This clonotype was counted many times. Its antigen remains unidentified. It was RNA transcripts that yielded the amplified TCR beta CDR3 regions. An initial round of RT-PCR targeting the TCR CDR3 relied on the HTBI primer set. TCRdb itself ran the multiplex PCR reads through MiXCR, one entry per CDR3 protein. The sample shows roughly 520,000 distinct CDR3 sequences, approximately 25% of them seen only once. Disease duration was under 3 months in the ophthalmopathy patients, who also had a Clinical Activity Score of at least 3 and a NOSPECS grade of at least 4. Diagnoses were established using clinical symptoms, serum thyroxine and TRAb, thyroid ultrasound and orbital computed tomography. CDR1 and CDR2 from the germline V gene are MGHDK and SYGVNS. The V end was cut by 6 bases, the J end by 2 bases, with 8 bases between. This CDR3 has 13 residues.

This sequence was found in a woman in her twenties or thirties with Graves' ophthalmopathy. The gene calls are TRBV25-1 and TRBJ1-3, with D uncertain. Sequencing was done on a sample of blood. The CDR3 nucleotides are TGTGCCAGCAGCAGGACCCCTGGAAACACCATATATTTT. It specifies CASSRTPGNTIYF.